This TCR beta chain originates from a study of human T cells and chemical hapten exposure. Looked up from germline, CDR1 is SGHTS and CDR2 is YDEGEE. With 4 bases clipped from V and 12 bases from J, the junction kept 7 bases outside the gene matches. The CDR3 runs to 13 residues. The sample holds a few counts of this clonotype. One entry per CDR3 protein results from TCRdb running MiXCR on the RACE reads. Of over 65,000 distinct CDR3 sequences in the sample, approximately 10% are singletons; the top ten hold 1.6%. The sample's time point: patch test 2, 6 weeks after DPC sensitization. The treatment is: therapeutic diphenylcyclopropenone sensitization with weekly scalp DPC.

Here the sequenced sample was whole blood, taken in connection with sensitization to the hapten diphenylcyclopropenone (DPC). The sequence derives from a young man with alopecia areata. Some clones in this sample may be carry-over from other donors' samples. V usage is TRBV5-8 and J usage is TRBJ2-1; 10 bases match TRBD1. The CDR3 loop reads CASSPGQGRRQFF. The CDR3 DNA follows: TGTGCCAGCAGCCCGGGACAGGGGCGTAGGCAGTTCTTC.